The text below deals with one TCR beta chain. Antigen: not known. One end of the junction fails to match germline, which may point to a read error. The sample comes from a study of early T cells in non-severe SARS-CoV-2 infection. Study-level information: Sequencing of unsorted whole blood was done on bulk RNA, leaving chains unpaired.

Tagging with unique molecular identifiers was applied to individual cDNA molecules. TCRdb re-analysed the 5' RACE reads in MiXCR, keeping a single row per CDR3 protein. The sample includes roughly 110,000 distinct CDR3 sequences, 11% of them seen just once. Broader study findings: Clonotype matching in VDJdb favored anti-spike CD8 responses and did not capture private and CD4 specificities.

The source of this sequence is an adult who was a healthcare worker with PCR-confirmed SARS-CoV-2 infection or an uninfected control (not recorded which). Sequencing used whole blood.

The CDR3 DNA follows: TGTCCCAGCAGTTACTCCGGTTCGGGAGGGATCTGGGAACAAGAGACCCAGTACTTC. Its translation is CPSSYSGSGGIWEQETQYF. The J gene is TRBJ2-5, the V gene TRBV6-6; TRBD2 agrees at 8 bases. Germline CDR1 reads MNHNY; CDR2 reads SVGAGI (reference sequence). This CDR3 contains 19 residues.